Shown below are 15 T cell receptor beta chains from a single sample sequenced in a study of cytomegalovirus exposure and HLA in healthy donors. The PCR used 60 Vbeta and 13 Jbeta primers. Some clones are missing from TCRdb's copy, which holds only in-frame ones; the method was immunoSEQ multiplex PCR. Among about 84,000 clones listed, 55% to 65% were seen once. The sequenced sample was PBMCs. The origin of the receptors is a woman between 40 and 50 years old in good health and CMV-seropositive.

V gene TRBV10-3 combines with J gene TRBJ2-1; D gene ambiguous. The CDR3 has 12 residues. Germline CDR1 is ENHRY and CDR2 is SYGVKD. Trimming shortened V by 6 bases and J by 7 bases, and 10 bases separated the two germline ends. The CDR3 is CAISPSWNEQFF. The CDR3 DNA sequence: TGTGCCATCAGCCCTAGTTGGAATGAGCAGTTCTTC.

The J gene is TRBJ2-5, the V gene TRBV29-1, with D possibly being TRBD1 (5 bases). The ends were cut back, 7 bases at V and 1 base at J, with 10 bases in the middle. The CDR3 is 12 residues long. Germline assignment: CDR1 SQVTM and CDR2 ANQGSEA. CDR3 sequence (DNA): TGCAGCGACGCAGGGATCCAAGAGACCCAGTACTTC. This gives the protein CSDAGIQETQYF.

The rearrangement joins TRBV6-5 to TRBJ2-7, with 9 bases lining up with TRBD2. The CDR3 length is 15 residues. V trimming: 5 bases; J trimming: 1 base; junction bases outside the gene matches: 6. Per germline, CDR1 MNHEY and CDR2 SVGAGI. Written as DNA, the CDR3 is TGTGCCAGCAGTACGCTAGCGGGACCGTCCTACGAGCAGTACTTC. The encoded protein is CASSTLAGPSYEQYF.

This clone was seen a single time. J is TRBJ1-3 and V is TRBV5-6; weak D call: TRBD1 (5 bases). Germline CDR1 reads SGHDT; CDR2 reads YYEEEE. Trimming cost V 0 bases and J 0 bases, with 10 bases left between them. The CDR3 is 16 amino acids. The DNA for the CDR3 is TGTGCCAGCAGCTTGGCCGGGGGGGACTCTGGAAACACCATATATTTT. It specifies CASSLAGGDSGNTIYF. The whole variable domain, remainder taken from reference TRBV5-6 and TRBJ1-3, is DAGVTQSPTHLIKTRGQQVTLRCSPKSGHDTVSWYQQALGQGPQFIFQYYEEEERQRGNFPDRFSGHQFPNYSSELNVNALLLGDSALYLCASSLAGGDSGNTIYFGEGSWLTVV.

This chain links TRBV6-5 with TRBJ1-1, with 8 bases aligning to TRBD1. This CDR3 region has 15 residues. V shed 6 bases, J shed 4 bases, and the junction held 10 bases outside the gene matches. Germline lookup yields CDR1 MNHEY and CDR2 SVGAGI. The CDR3 DNA reads as TGTGCCAGCAGACTACAGGGGGGTGTGAGCACTGAAGCTTTCTTT. Translated, it gives CASRLQGGVSTEAFF.

This clone came up a few times. The CDR3 sequence: CAISVTNQPQHF. The CDR3 DNA reads TGTGCCATCAGTGTAACAAATCAGCCCCAGCATTTT. The rearrangement joins TRBV10-3 to TRBJ1-5, with D unclear. V lost 4 bases, J lost 4 bases, and 5 bases lay in between. Per the germline V gene, CDR1 is ENHRY and CDR2 is SYGVKD. This CDR3 is 12 amino acids long.

The chain joins TRBV19 to TRBJ1-2; possible D gene TRBD1, 5 bases. The CDR3 consists of 15 residues. V lost 1 base and J lost 8, with 17 bases in between. Germline lookup yields CDR1 LNHDA and CDR2 SQIVND (reference sequence). The CDR3 reads CASSIGDRAGSGYTF. As DNA, the CDR3 is TGTGCCAGTAGTATAGGGGACCGAGCGGGATCAGGCTACACCTTC.

The chain couples TRBV4-2 to TRBJ1-5, with D possibly being TRBD1 (5 bases). This CDR3 comprises 14 residues. From germline, CDR1 is LGHNA and CDR2 YNFKEQ. Trimming stripped 0 bases from V and 5 bases from J, with 8 bases between. The CDR3 bases are TGTGCCAGCAGCCAAGACCAGGGATATCAGCCCCAGCATTTT. Protein: CASSQDQGYQPQHF.

This clone was observed a handful of times. V and J are TRBV28 and TRBJ2-7, with 7 bases fitting TRBD2. This CDR3 comprises 16 residues. CDR1 and CDR2 (germline): MDHEN, SYDVKM. J was trimmed by 0 bases and V by 1 base; bases with no gene match: 6. CDR3 protein: CASSLLGEGSSYEQYF. As DNA, the CDR3 is TGTGCCAGCAGTTTATTGGGGGAGGGTAGCTCCTACGAGCAGTACTTC.

The chain couples TRBV11-2 to TRBJ2-2; tentatively, D is TRBD2 (5 bases). CDR1 and CDR2 from the germline V gene are SGHAT and FQNNGV. This CDR3 is 16 amino acids long. The V end was cut by 5 bases, the J end by 0 bases, with 13 bases between. The CDR3 sequence: CASSPRASANTGELFF. The CDR3 DNA follows: TGTGCCAGCAGCCCGAGGGCCTCTGCGAACACCGGGGAGCTGTTTTTT.

The table lists this clone with a count of one. This chain uses TRBV4-2 with TRBJ2-3; no definite D call. Germline lookup yields CDR1 LGHNA and CDR2 YNFKEQ. Trimming pared 0 bases from V and 0 bases from J, leaving 4 bases between. This CDR3 comprises 14 residues. CDR3 sequence: CASSQELSTDTQYF. The CDR3 coding sequence is TGTGCCAGCAGCCAAGAACTGAGCACAGATACGCAGTATTTT.

The chain joins TRBV18 to TRBJ2-5; TRBD1 aligns across 7 bases. This CDR3 spans 15 amino acids. Germline V gene lookup returns CDR1 KGHSH and CDR2 LQKENI. The V segment lost 4 bases and the J segment 2 bases; nucleotides outside the gene matches: 7. For the CDR3, the DNA is TGTGCCAGCTCACGCCGGGACAGCCTTCAAGAGACCCAGTACTTC. Its protein product is CASSRRDSLQETQYF.

The table lists this clone with a few counts. V and J are TRBV7-8 and TRBJ2-1, with TRBD2 identical over 7 bases. Germline V gene lookup returns CDR1 SGHVS and CDR2 FQNEAQ. Unmatched junction bases numbered 8, after V lost 5 bases and J lost 1 base. The CDR3 has 16 amino acids. CDR3 sequence reads: CASSATGLVSYNEQFF. In DNA, the CDR3 is TGTGCCAGCAGCGCGACCGGACTAGTATCCTACAATGAGCAGTTCTTC. The complete variable domain, with remaining parts taken from reference TRBV7-8 and TRBJ2-1, reads GAGVSQSPRYKVAKRGQDVALRCDPISGHVSLFWYQQALGQGPEFLTYFQNEAQLDKSGLPSDRFFAERPEGSVSTLKIQRTQQEDSAVYLCASSATGLVSYNEQFFGPGTRLTVL.

This chain joins TRBV29-1 and TRBJ1-1; 7 bases align to TRBD1. After removal of 1 base from V and 7 bases from J, the junction contained 0 bases not matched to a gene. The CDR3 has 11 amino acids. CDR1 is SQVTM, CDR2 ANQGSEA, per germline. CDR3 in amino acids: CSVEGTGEAFF. CDR3 DNA: TGCAGCGTTGAAGGGACAGGTGAAGCTTTCTTT.

This clone has only a few counts. CDR3: CASSLIQGGYTF. The CDR3 DNA follows: TGTGCCAGCAGTTTAATCCAGGGTGGCTACACCTTC. V gene TRBV28 combines with J gene TRBJ1-2; D may be TRBD1 (5 bases). The germline V and J ends were trimmed by 2 bases and 7 bases, with 8 bases remaining between them. CDR1 MDHEN and CDR2 SYDVKM come from the germline V gene. CDR3 size: 12 residues.